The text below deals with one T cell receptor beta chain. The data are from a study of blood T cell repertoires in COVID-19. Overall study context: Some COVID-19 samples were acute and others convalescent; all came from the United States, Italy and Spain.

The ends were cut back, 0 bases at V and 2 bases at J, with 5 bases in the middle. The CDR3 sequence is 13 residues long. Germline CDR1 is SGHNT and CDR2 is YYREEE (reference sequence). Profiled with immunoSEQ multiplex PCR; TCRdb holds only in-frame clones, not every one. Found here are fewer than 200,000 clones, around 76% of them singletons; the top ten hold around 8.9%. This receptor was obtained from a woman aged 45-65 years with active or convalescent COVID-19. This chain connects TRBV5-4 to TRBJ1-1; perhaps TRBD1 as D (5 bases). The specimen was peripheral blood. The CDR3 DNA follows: TGTGCCAGCAGCTTGGGGACAAACACTGAAGCTTTCTTT. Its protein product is CASSLGTNTEAFF.